This is a list of T cell receptor beta chains from one sample in a study of T-cell reconstitution after alpha-beta-depleted transplantation in children. MiXCR, run by TCRdb on the PCR reads, gives a single entry per CDR3 protein. This table has a few hundred thousand distinct CDR3 sequences, roughly 8.2% appearing once. Sequenced material: peripheral blood, taken 360 days after TCRalphabeta/CD19-depleted stem cell transplant. The receptors were gathered from a female patient under 10 years old who had a stem cell transplant for Fanconi anemia, so the T cells may come from the graft donor. CDR3s include the opening cysteine and the closing phenylalanine or tryptophan. D genes are given only for firm matches. The size entry is marked missing in some rows and otherwise reads once, few, many or a size class.

D	size	length	V	J	DNA	CDR3
.	many	13	TRBV6-6	TRBJ2-3	TGTGCCAGCAGTTACAGTCCCACAGATACGCAGTATTTT	CASSYSPTDTQYF
.	many	16	TRBV24-1	TRBJ2-2	TGTGCCACCAGCGGAGTTACCAGGGGTCCGGCCGGGGAGCTGTTTTTT	CATSGVTRGPAGELFF
TRBD2	many	16	TRBV28	TRBJ2-7	TGTGCCAGCAGTTCATCCGGGACTAGCAGGGCCTACGAGCAGTACTTC	CASSSSGTSRAYEQYF
.	few	14	TRBV5-1	TRBJ1-1	TGCGCCAGCAGCTTAGCTTCGCTGTACACTGAAGCTTTCTTT	CASSLASLYTEAFF
TRBD2	many	16	TRBV28	TRBJ2-1	TGTGCCAGCAGTTTCAGTAGCGGGATTGCAAGCAATGAGCAGTTCTTC	CASSFSSGIASNEQFF
.	many	13	TRBV5-6	TRBJ2-3	TGTGCCAGCAAAAAGCGGGCCACAGATACGCAGTATTTT	CASKKRATDTQYF
TRBD1	many	16	TRBV6-5	TRBJ2-7	TGTGCCAGCAGTTACTCGAAACCGGGACAGGGCTACGAGCAGTACTTC	CASSYSKPGQGYEQYF
.	.	16	TRBV9	TRBJ1-1	TGTGCCAGCAGCGTAGCTCCGACCCAAGTGAACACTGAAGCTTTCTTT	CASSVAPTQVNTEAFF
TRBD1	many	14	TRBV10-3	TRBJ1-6	TGTGCCATCAGTGCAGCAGGGGGCAATTCACCCCTCCACTTT	CAISAAGGNSPLHF
TRBD2	many	20	TRBV6-2/TRBV6-3	TRBJ2-3	TGTGCCAGCAGTTACCAAGGGACTAGCGGGGGGGTAGCTAGCACAGATACGCAGTATTTT	CASSYQGTSGGVASTDTQYF
.	many	16	TRBV20-1	TRBJ2-5	TGCAGTGCTAGAGATCTCCGGGGTGAGAAGCTCAAGACCCAGTACTTC	CSARDLRGEKLKTQYF
.	.	14	TRBV7-2	TRBJ2-7	TGTGCCAGCAGCCTGGGGGGGGCTGGGTACGAGCAGTACTTC	CASSLGGAGYEQYF
TRBD1	.	14	TRBV3-1	TRBJ2-5	TGTGCCAGCAGCCAATGGACAGGGGGGGAGACCCAGTACTTC	CASSQWTGGETQYF
.	few	16	TRBV7-9	TRBJ2-1	TGTGCCAGCAGCTTACTGGCGGACTACCCATACAATGAGCAGTTCTTC	CASSLLADYPYNEQFF
TRBD2	.	21	TRBV5-1	TRBJ2-1	TGCGCCAGCAGCTTCCCAAAGAAGGGACTAGCGGGGGGGCCCCTCTACAATGAGCAGTTCTTC	CASSFPKKGLAGGPLYNEQFF
.	.	17	TRBV6-1	TRBJ2-6	TGTGCCAGCAGACAACCTGGACCCTTATCTGGGGCCAACGTCCTGACTTTC	CASRQPGPLSGANVLTF
TRBD1	many	14	TRBV7-2	TRBJ1-1	TGTGCCAGCAGCTTGGACAGGGTAGTCACTGAAGCTTTCTTT	CASSLDRVVTEAFF
.	many	15	TRBV5-1	TRBJ2-7	TGCGCCAGCAGCTTGCTGGGGGCAGGGTCGCACGAGCAGTACTTC	CASSLLGAGSHEQYF
.	.	15	TRBV27	TRBJ1-5	TGTGCCAGCGGTAGTCGGACAGCTATCAATCAGCCCCAGCATTTT	CASGSRTAINQPQHF
.	medium-sized	15	TRBV12-3/TRBV12-4	TRBJ2-1	TGTGCCAGCAGTTTAGAAATAGCAGAATACAATGAGCAGTTCTTC	CASSLEIAEYNEQFF
.	.	15	TRBV9	TRBJ2-5	TGTGCCAGCAGCGTAGTGGAACAGGTACAAGAGACCCAGTACTTC	CASSVVEQVQETQYF
.	many	11	TRBV20-1	TRBJ2-1	TGCAGTGCTAGAGACCCGGATGAGCAGTTCTTC	CSARDPDEQFF
.	many	14	TRBV12-3/TRBV12-4	TRBJ2-5	TGTGCCAGCAGTCCCGGAAGGCAGGGAAAGACCCAGTACTTC	CASSPGRQGKTQYF
.	few	15	TRBV20-1	TRBJ1-5	TGCAGTGCCCTCCCCCCACAGGGCTGGGATCAGCCCCAGCATTTT	CSALPPQGWDQPQHF
.	many	14	TRBV6-1	TRBJ1-1	TGTGCCAGCAGTGGTCTTGCCCTGAACACTGAAGCTTTCTTT	CASSGLALNTEAFF
TRBD2	many	18	TRBV7-6	TRBJ2-7	TGTGCCAGCAGCTTAGGGTACGGATCGGGGGGGAGCTCCTACGAGCAGTACTTC	CASSLGYGSGGSSYEQYF
TRBD1	.	18	TRBV27	TRBJ1-1	TGTGCCAGCAGTTTCGGGGACAGGGGCAGTGCAATGAACACTGAAGCTTTCTTT	CASSFGDRGSAMNTEAFF
.	.	16	TRBV20-1	TRBJ1-5	TGCAGTTCTAGAGGTCAGGCTCCGGGCGTAAATCAGCCCCAGCATTTT	CSSRGQAPGVNQPQHF